This T cell receptor (beta chain) derives from a study of CD8 T cells in ankylosing spondylitis. Findings and limits, study-wide: A TCR beta motif of several highly homologous variants seemed to mark ankylosing spondylitis blood. As for the disease-linked clones, they showed a CD8+ phenotype and occurred at relatively low frequencies in peripheral blood. Reportedly, disease-linked clones are significantly enriched in ankylosing spondylitis patients' matched synovial fluid. Earlier literature documents some of the motif variants in reactive arthritis synovial fluid and blood.

For TCR beta, libraries came from quantitative 5'-RACE with molecular barcodes. TCRdb fed the 5' RACE reads into MiXCR, producing one record per CDR3 protein. The data show some 330,000 distinct CDR3 sequences, with approximately 8% seen just once and about 14% held by the top ten. CDR3 size: 13 residues. CDR1 DFQATT and CDR2 SNEGSKA come from the germline V gene (reference sequence). V dropped 6 bases and J dropped 8 bases, with 14 bases sitting between them. This clonotype has at least ten counts. Its specificity is not known. The sequencing input was blood, either unsorted or a sorted T cell fraction (not recorded which). The receptor's source is a male donor with ankylosing spondylitis. The J gene is TRBJ1-6, the V gene TRBV20-1; tentative D call: TRBD1 (5 bases). The CDR3 nucleotides read TGCAGTGCCCAGGGCCAAGCTGATTCACCCCTCCACTTT. It encodes CSAQGQADSPLHF.